This TCR beta chain is from a study of T-cell memory formation after mild COVID-19. Looked up from germline, CDR1 is MNHEY and CDR2 is SVGEGT. V was clipped by 2 bases and J by 8 bases, with 15 bases between them. The CDR3 covers 14 residues. TCRdb called the 5' RACE reads again in MiXCR, with one record for every CDR3 protein. Of more than 75,000 distinct CDR3 sequences in the sample, around a quarter are singletons; the top ten hold about 40%. The sample comprised PBMCs or a T cell subset sorted from them (not recorded which). The rearrangement links TRBV6-2 or TRBV6-3 to TRBJ1-2, with D unclear. The sequence was collected from a man in his late teens or twenties who had mild COVID-19 (a few samples of this study predate the infection). Cell type and time point are not known. The CDR3 protein is CASSYVTGRGGYTF. The CDR3 bases are TGTGCCAGCAGTTACGTCACGGGTCGAGGAGGCTACACCTTC.